Listed below are T cell receptor beta chains from one sample, sequenced in a study of a mutant IDH1 vaccine in newly diagnosed glioma. Their specific antigens are unknown. The method was immunoSEQ multiplex PCR; TCRdb's version includes in-frame clones alone and lacks a portion of them. The sample lists around 44,000 clones, roughly three quarters occurring once. The sequenced sample was PBMCs, obtained from a glioma patient whose treatment included an IDH1 peptide vaccine. The receptors were gathered from a man aged 35 to 55 with glioma. Both conserved end residues are part of each CDR3. The D gene is left open where the match is weak.

cdr3_aa: CASSQGRGLTYEQYF
d_call: -
v_call: TRBV4-1

cdr3_aa: CASSSRGSGANVLTF
d_call: -
v_call: TRBV7-9

cdr3_aa: CASSEARQTYGYTF
d_call: -
v_call: TRBV2

cdr3_aa: CAARPGQGGTEAFF
d_call: TRBD1
v_call: TRBV10-3

cdr3_aa: CASSEGESSSYEQYF
d_call: -
v_call: TRBV2

cdr3_aa: CASSLKGGRGAFF
d_call: TRBD1
v_call: TRBV4-1

cdr3_aa: CASSRIQGQNDEAFF
d_call: TRBD1
v_call: TRBV5-4

cdr3_aa: CASSPNHQETQYF
d_call: -
v_call: TRBV18

cdr3_aa: CASSPGQQNTEAFF
d_call: TRBD1
v_call: TRBV18

cdr3_aa: CSVLDRGGAGYTF
d_call: -
v_call: TRBV29-1

cdr3_aa: CASSISAPGQGASPLHF
d_call: TRBD1
v_call: TRBV19

cdr3_aa: CASTAGGAGGRETQYF
d_call: TRBD2
v_call: TRBV5-1

cdr3_aa: CSVGDRLNYGYTF
d_call: -
v_call: TRBV29-1

cdr3_aa: CAWSFLVGTQYF
d_call: -
v_call: TRBV30

cdr3_aa: CASSQAGMGVLAPGANVLTF
d_call: -
v_call: TRBV4-1

cdr3_aa: CASSLEGQGIGPQHF
d_call: TRBD1
v_call: TRBV7-2

cdr3_aa: CASSSPRRANNEQFF
d_call: -
v_call: TRBV7-9

cdr3_aa: CASSPVRDRGYTF
d_call: -
v_call: TRBV18

cdr3_aa: CASSPGLLNTEAFF
d_call: -
v_call: TRBV2

cdr3_aa: CASSPGLAGATVNEQFF
d_call: TRBD2
v_call: TRBV7-9

cdr3_aa: CASSPSAGTLYEQYF
d_call: -
v_call: TRBV7-2

cdr3_aa: CASSLGLNTEAFF
d_call: -
v_call: TRBV27

cdr3_aa: CASSPLGQGVGKLFF
d_call: -
v_call: TRBV14

cdr3_aa: CASSLGGKPNEKLFF
d_call: -
v_call: TRBV7-9

cdr3_aa: CASSWTPGQGNSPLHF
d_call: TRBD1
v_call: TRBV6-6

cdr3_aa: CASRTGQGRGDGYTF
d_call: -
v_call: TRBV6-1

cdr3_aa: CASSAGTSGGLTYEQYF
d_call: TRBD2
v_call: TRBV7-9

cdr3_aa: CASSGTSGGALADTQYF
d_call: TRBD2
v_call: TRBV28

cdr3_aa: CASSPQTGYEQYF
d_call: -
v_call: TRBV4-1

cdr3_aa: CASSLAGGAAGELFF
d_call: TRBD2
v_call: TRBV5-1

cdr3_aa: CASSPGQEVYEQYF
d_call: TRBD1
v_call: TRBV6-5